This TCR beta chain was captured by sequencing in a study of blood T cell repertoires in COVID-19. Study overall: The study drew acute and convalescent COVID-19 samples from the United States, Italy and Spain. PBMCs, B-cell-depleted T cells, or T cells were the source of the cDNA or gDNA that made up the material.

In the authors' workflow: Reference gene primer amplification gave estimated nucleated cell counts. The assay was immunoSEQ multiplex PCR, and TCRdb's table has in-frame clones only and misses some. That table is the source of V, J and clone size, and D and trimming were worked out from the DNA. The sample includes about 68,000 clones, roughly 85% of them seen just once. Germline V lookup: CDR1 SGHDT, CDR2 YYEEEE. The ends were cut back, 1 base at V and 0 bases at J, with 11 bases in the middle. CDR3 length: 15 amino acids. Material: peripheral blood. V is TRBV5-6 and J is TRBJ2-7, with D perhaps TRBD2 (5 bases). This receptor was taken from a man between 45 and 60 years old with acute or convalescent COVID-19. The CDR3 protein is CASSLSFGSSYEQYV. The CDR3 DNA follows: TGTGCCAGCAGCTTGAGTTTTGGGAGCTCCTACGAGCAGTACGTC.